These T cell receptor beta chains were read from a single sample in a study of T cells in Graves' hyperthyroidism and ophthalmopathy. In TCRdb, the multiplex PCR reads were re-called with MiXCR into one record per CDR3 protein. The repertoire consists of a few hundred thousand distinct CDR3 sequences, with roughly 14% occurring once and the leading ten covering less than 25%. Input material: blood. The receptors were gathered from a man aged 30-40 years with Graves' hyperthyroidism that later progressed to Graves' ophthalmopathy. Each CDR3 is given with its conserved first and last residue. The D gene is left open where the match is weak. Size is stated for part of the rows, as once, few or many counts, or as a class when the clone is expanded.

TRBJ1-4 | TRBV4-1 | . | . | TGCGCCAGCAGCCAAGTGGCAGGTTTAGGAAAACTGTTTTTT | CASSQVAGLGKLFF
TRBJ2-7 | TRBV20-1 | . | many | TGCAGTGCCACGGGACTCTCCTACGAGCAGTACTTC | CSATGLSYEQYF
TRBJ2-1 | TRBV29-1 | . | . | TGCAGCGTCCCGTGGGGGGGGGCTTGGAATGAGCAGTTCTTC | CSVPWGGAWNEQFF
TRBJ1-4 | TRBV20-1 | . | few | TGCAGTGCTAGAGGGCCTAACAGGGCACCATACGAACTGTTTTTT | CSARGPNRAPYELFF
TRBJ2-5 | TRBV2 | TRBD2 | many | TGTGCCAGCATGACGTCCAGCGGGGAGTACCAAGAGACCCAGTACTTC | CASMTSSGEYQETQYF
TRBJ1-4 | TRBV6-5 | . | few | TGTGCCAGCAGTTACATAAGTCGAGGAACTAATGAAAAACTGTTTTTT | CASSYISRGTNEKLFF
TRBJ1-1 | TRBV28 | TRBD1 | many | TGTGCCAGCAGCGTGGACAGGACAAACACTGAAGCTTTCTTT | CASSVDRTNTEAFF
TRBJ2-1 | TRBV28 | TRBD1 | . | TGTGCCAGCAGGGACAGGTTTGATGGTGAGCAGTTCTTC | CASRDRFDGEQFF
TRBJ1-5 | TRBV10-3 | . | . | TGTGCCATCAGCAAGGACAATCAGCCCCAGCATTTT | CAISKDNQPQHF
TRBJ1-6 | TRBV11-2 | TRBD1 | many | TGTGCCAGCAGCTTAGGGACAGGGGATTCACCCCTCCACTTT | CASSLGTGDSPLHF